Sequencing of this T cell receptor (beta chain) was carried out in a study of T cell repertoires and leukemia-associated antigens (dated by TCRdb to between 2018 and 2020). In terms of the full investigation: About 5.1 to 6.6 million read pairs and roughly 3.3 to 5.0 million effective reads were obtained per sample, with 15 million to 20 million effective reads obtained overall. In vitro peptide stimulation of healthy T cells was used with the aim of identifying the antigen recognized by a TCR Vbeta21 clone previously found in CML patients.

Total RNA was extracted from the cultured T cells with TRIzol reagent. 5' rapid amplification of cDNA ends (5'RACE) was used to amplify TCRbeta libraries from RNA. Before sequencing, library concentration and integrity were assessed using Qubit, an Agilent instrument, and quantitative PCR. Sequencing of qualified libraries was performed on Illumina HiSeq or MiSeq by a commercial service provider. As for how the authors treated the data: TCR sequences in each sample were identified using MiXCR version 1.8.2. For a clone to count as qualified, its CDR3 had to be longer than four amino acids, its nucleotide length had to be in-frame, and the clone could not contain a stop codon. A read containing the complete CDR3 structure was counted as an effective read. Expanded clones were validated by RT-PCR with 24 Vbeta primers, GeneScan spectratyping, and Sanger sequencing. TCRdb reworked the public reads: Q25 trimming with fastp, MiXCR clone assembly, productive beta chains retained. Every CDR3 protein is listed once, alongside the most common genes and DNA of its rows. TCRdb's processing, not the authors', yielded these V and J calls. The sample table contains 10,000 to 12,000 distinct CDR3 sequences; only one count was recorded for roughly two fifths of them. The top ten clonotypes cover 27% of the sample.

This clonotype appeared many times. This receptor's antigen is unknown. Per-base qualities were not stored, and no clone one base away is much larger. V is pruned by 4 bases and J by 0 bases, leaving 7 bases of the junction without a gene match. The CDR3 spans 15 residues, from the cysteine through the phenylalanine. Kept here is only the CDR3 DNA, which spans 45 bases and is read in frame from base 1. Based on the germline V gene, the CDR1 and CDR2 sequences are SGHRS and YFSETQ. As a first step, CD3+ T cells were rested overnight at more than 2 million cells/mL in RPMI 1640 lacking fetal bovine serum. Following the manufacturer's instructions, MACS immunomagnetic beads were used to pull CD3+ T cells out of the PBMCs. Broader findings and caveats from the paper: Numbers of Vbeta genes (approximately 61), Jbeta genes (more than 12), VDJ rearrangements and unique CDR3s did not differ significantly among the four groups. Direct testing of the expanded clones' antigen specificity and function was not done, and further investigation was required.

The receptor was isolated from a female donor in good health. The sequencing input was CD3+ T cells sorted from blood and cultured. Recombination linked TRBV5-1 to TRBJ2-7, with 7 middle bases fitting TRBD1. The sequenced DNA is TGCGCCAGCAGCCTCGACAGGGCCGTCTCCTACGAGCAGTACTTC. The encoded protein is CASSLDRAVSYEQYF.